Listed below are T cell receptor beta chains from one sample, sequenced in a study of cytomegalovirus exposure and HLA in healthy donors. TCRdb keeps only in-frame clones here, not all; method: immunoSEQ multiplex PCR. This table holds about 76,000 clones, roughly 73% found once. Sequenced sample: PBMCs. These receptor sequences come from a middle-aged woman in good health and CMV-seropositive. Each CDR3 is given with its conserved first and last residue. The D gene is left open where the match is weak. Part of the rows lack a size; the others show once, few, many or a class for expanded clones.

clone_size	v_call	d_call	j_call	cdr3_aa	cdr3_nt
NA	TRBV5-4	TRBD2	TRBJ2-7	CASSSRGTSTSYEQYF	TGTGCCAGCAGCTCCCGGGGGACTAGCACAAGCTACGAGCAGTACTTC
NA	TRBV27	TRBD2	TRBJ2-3	CASGSGLAGDTQYF	TGTGCCAGCGGAAGTGGGCTAGCGGGAGATACGCAGTATTTT
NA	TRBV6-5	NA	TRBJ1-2	CASSYSPGLSGYTF	TGTGCCAGCAGTTACTCACCAGGGTTGAGTGGCTACACCTTC
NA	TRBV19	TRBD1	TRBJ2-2	CASSQDRGPNGELFF	TGTGCCAGTAGTCAAGACAGGGGGCCGAACGGGGAGCTGTTTTTT
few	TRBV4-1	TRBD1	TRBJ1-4	CASSQTGGTNEKLFF	TGCGCCAGCAGCCAGACAGGGGGCACTAATGAAAAACTGTTTTTT
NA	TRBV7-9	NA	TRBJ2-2	CASSLLVTAGELFF	TGTGCCAGCAGCTTATTGGTAACAGCCGGGGAGCTGTTTTTT
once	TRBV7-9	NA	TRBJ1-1	CASSLAGPSGAEAFF	TGTGCCAGCAGCTTAGCGGGACCCTCGGGGGCTGAAGCTTTCTTT
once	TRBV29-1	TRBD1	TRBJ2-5	CSGRTGVETQYF	TGCAGCGGACGGACAGGGGTAGAGACCCAGTACTTC
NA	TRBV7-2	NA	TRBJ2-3	CASSPIAGASTDTQYF	TGTGCCAGCAGCCCCATCGCAGGGGCTAGCACAGATACGCAGTATTTT
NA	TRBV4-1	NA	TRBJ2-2	CASSSAIADTGELFF	TGCGCCAGCAGCAGCGCAATAGCGGACACCGGGGAGCTGTTTTTT
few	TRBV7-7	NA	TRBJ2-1	CASSLSGSYNEQFF	TGTGCCAGCAGCCTCAGCGGCTCCTACAATGAGCAGTTCTTC
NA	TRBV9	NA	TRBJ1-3	CASSVGPGAGNTIYF	TGTGCCAGCAGCGTAGGCCCGGGGGCTGGAAACACCATATATTTT
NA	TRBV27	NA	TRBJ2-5	CASSFAGETQYF	TGTGCCAGCAGTTTTGCGGGTGAGACCCAGTACTTC
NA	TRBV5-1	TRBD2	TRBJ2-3	CASSPGLAGPTDTQYF	TGCGCCAGCAGCCCGGGACTAGCGGGCCCCACAGATACGCAGTATTTT
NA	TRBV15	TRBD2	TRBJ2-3	CATSRVAGADTQYF	TGTGCCACCAGCAGAGTAGCGGGAGCAGATACGCAGTATTTT
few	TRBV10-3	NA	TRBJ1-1	CAISEQGGVSTEAFF	TGTGCCATCAGTGAGCAGGGTGGGGTGAGCACTGAAGCTTTCTTT
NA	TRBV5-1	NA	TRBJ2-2	CASSLFSTGNTGELFF	TGCGCCAGCAGCTTGTTCTCAACAGGGAACACCGGGGAGCTGTTTTTT
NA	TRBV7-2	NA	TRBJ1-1	CASSPYDSPPNTEAFF	TGTGCCAGCAGCCCTTATGACTCGCCCCCGAACACTGAAGCTTTCTTT
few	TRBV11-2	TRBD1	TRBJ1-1	CASSPQTGVAEAFF	TGTGCCAGCAGCCCTCAGACAGGGGTCGCTGAAGCTTTCTTT
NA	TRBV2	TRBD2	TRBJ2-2	CASSVFPSGGWVTGELFF	TGTGCCAGCAGTGTGTTTCCTAGCGGAGGGTGGGTCACCGGGGAGCTGTTTTTT
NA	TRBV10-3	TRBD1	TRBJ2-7	CAISPGQVAHEQYF	TGTGCCATCAGTCCGGGACAGGTTGCCCACGAGCAGTACTTC
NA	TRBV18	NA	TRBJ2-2	CASSPGAGANTGELFF	TGTGCCAGCTCACCAGGGGCAGGTGCGAACACCGGGGAGCTGTTTTTT
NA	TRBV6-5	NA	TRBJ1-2	CASSYRTETNYGYTF	TGTGCCAGCAGTTACCGGACAGAGACTAACTATGGCTACACCTTC
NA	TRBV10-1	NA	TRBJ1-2	CASSEQGRNYGYTF	TGCGCCAGCAGCGAACAGGGAAGAAACTATGGCTACACCTTC
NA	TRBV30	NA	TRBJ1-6	CAWSGVGSPLHF	TGTGCCTGGTCGGGGGTTGGTTCACCCCTCCACTTT
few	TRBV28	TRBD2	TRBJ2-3	CASSPGVGGRALTDTQYF	TGTGCCAGCAGTCCCGGCGTTGGCGGGAGGGCCCTCACAGATACGCAGTATTTT
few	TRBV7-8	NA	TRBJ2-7	CASSLEGRYEQYF	TGTGCCAGCAGCTTGGAGGGGCGCTACGAGCAGTACTTC
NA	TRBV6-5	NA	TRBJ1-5	CASSYGRYNQPQHF	TGTGCCAGCAGTTACGGGAGATACAATCAGCCCCAGCATTTT
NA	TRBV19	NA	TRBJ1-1	CASSIDKEGLLNTEAFF	TGTGCCAGTAGTATAGATAAGGAGGGCCTACTGAACACTGAAGCTTTCTTT
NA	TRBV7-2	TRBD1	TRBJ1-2	CASSGQGPANYGYTF	TGTGCCAGCAGTGGACAGGGGCCCGCTAACTATGGCTACACCTTC
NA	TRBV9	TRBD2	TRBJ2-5	CASSVVPSGEETQYF	TGTGCCAGCAGCGTAGTGCCTAGCGGGGAAGAGACCCAGTACTTC
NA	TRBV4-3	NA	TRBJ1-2	CASSQDRQGLYGYTF	TGCGCCAGCAGCCAAGACAGGCAGGGTCTTTATGGCTACACCTTC
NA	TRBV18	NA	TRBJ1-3	CASSPLAGSGNTIYF	TGTGCCAGCTCACCACTCGCAGGGTCTGGAAACACCATATATTTT
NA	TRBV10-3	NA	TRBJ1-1	CAIRPTANTEAFF	TGTGCCATCAGGCCAACAGCGAACACTGAAGCTTTCTTT
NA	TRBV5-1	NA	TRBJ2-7	CASSIEGGVDEQYF	TGCGCCAGCAGCATTGAAGGGGGGGTCGACGAGCAGTACTTC
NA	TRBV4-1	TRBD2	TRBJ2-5	CASSLTGTSGGAGFETQYF	TGCGCCAGCAGCCTGACCGGGACTAGCGGGGGGGCGGGTTTCGAGACCCAGTACTTC
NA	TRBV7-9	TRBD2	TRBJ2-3	CASRQLGVAGVTQYF	TGTGCCAGCAGGCAATTAGGGGTAGCGGGAGTTACGCAGTATTTT
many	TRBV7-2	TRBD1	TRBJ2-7	CASSPNQQGEQYF	TGTGCCAGCAGCCCGAACCAACAGGGGGAGCAGTACTTC
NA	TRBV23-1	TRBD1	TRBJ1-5	CATRDSLFYSNQPQHF	TGCGCCACCCGGGACAGCCTTTTTTATAGCAATCAGCCCCAGCATTTT
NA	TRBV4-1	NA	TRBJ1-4	CASSPAGSYNEKLFF	TGCGCCAGCAGCCCAGCAGGGTCTTATAATGAAAAACTGTTTTTT
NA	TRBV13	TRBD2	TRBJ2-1	CASSVTGTSYNEQFF	TGTGCCAGCAGCGTTACCGGGACTAGTTACAATGAGCAGTTCTTC
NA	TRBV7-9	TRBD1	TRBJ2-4	CASSSAGTGMGNIQYF	TGTGCCAGCAGCTCAGCCGGGACAGGGATGGGGAACATTCAGTACTTC
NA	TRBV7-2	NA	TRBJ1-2	CASSLEEALTNYGYTF	TGTGCCAGCAGCTTAGAGGAGGCCCTGACTAACTATGGCTACACCTTC
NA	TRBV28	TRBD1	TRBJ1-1	CASSLGTGTGNTEAFF	TGTGCCAGCAGTTTGGGGACAGGGACGGGGAACACTGAAGCTTTCTTT
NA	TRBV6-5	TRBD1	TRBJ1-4	CASSETGGAGEKLFF	TGTGCCAGCAGCGAAACAGGGGGGGCAGGTGAAAAACTGTTTTTT
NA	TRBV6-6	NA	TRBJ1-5	CASTPQGRNQPQHF	TGTGCCAGCACCCCCCAGGGTCGAAATCAGCCCCAGCATTTT
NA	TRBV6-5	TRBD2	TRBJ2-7	CASRLLAGGYEQYF	TGTGCCAGCAGACTCCTAGCGGGAGGCTACGAGCAGTACTTC
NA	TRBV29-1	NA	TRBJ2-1	CSVELQGEQFF	TGCAGCGTTGAACTACAGGGAGAGCAGTTCTTC
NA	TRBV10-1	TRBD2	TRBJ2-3	CASSELAGAADTQYF	TGCGCCAGCAGTGAACTAGCGGGAGCGGCAGATACGCAGTATTTT
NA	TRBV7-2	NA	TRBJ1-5	CASSLDYSEPQHF	TGTGCCAGCAGCTTAGATTATAGTGAGCCCCAGCATTTT
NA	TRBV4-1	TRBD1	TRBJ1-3	CASSQWDRPLSGNTIYF	TGCGCCAGCAGCCAGTGGGACAGACCGCTCTCTGGAAACACCATATATTTT
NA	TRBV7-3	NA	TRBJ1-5	CALGGARGSNQPQHF	TGTGCCTTAGGGGGGGCGCGAGGAAGCAATCAGCCCCAGCATTTT
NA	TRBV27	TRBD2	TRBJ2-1	CASSRIVGGQNEQFF	TGTGCCAGCAGTAGGATTGTGGGAGGGCAGAATGAGCAGTTCTTC
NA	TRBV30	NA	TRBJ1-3	CACGSGNTIYF	TGTGCCTGCGGGTCTGGAAACACCATATATTTT
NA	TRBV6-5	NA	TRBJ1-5	CASSREAAPPQHF	TGTGCCAGCTCTAGGGAGGCCGCACCGCCCCAGCATTTT
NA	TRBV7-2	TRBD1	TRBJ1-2	CASSPQGAGYGYTF	TGTGCCAGCAGCCCGCAGGGGGCGGGGTATGGCTACACCTTC
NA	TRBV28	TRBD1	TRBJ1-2	CASSLLTGNFNNYGYTF	TGTGCCAGCAGTTTACTGACAGGGAACTTCAATAACTATGGCTACACCTTC
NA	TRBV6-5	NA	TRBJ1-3	CASSYSRVGNTIYF	TGTGCCAGCAGTTACTCGAGAGTGGGAAACACCATATATTTT